This T cell receptor (beta chain) was profiled in a study of blood T cell repertoires in COVID-19. Germline V gene lookup returns CDR1 SEHNR and CDR2 FQNEAQ (reference sequence). This CDR3 is built from 15 residues. Trimming took 1 base from V and 3 from J, leaving 10 bases between them. Data came from immunoSEQ multiplex PCR; TCRdb stores just in-frame clones and leaves some out. The sample yields hundreds of thousands of clones, approximately 82% seen once. Material: PBMCs or T cells enriched from blood (not recorded which). This receptor was obtained from a man aged 40-55 years who had been exposed to COVID-19. The chain recombines TRBV7-9 with TRBJ2-1; D unclear. CDR3 bases: TGTGCCAGCAGCTTAGGAGATACCCTCTACAATGAGCAGTTCTTC. This translates into CASSLGDTLYNEQFF.